The 27 T cell receptor beta chains reported below all come from one sample, sequenced in a study of tissue T cells after allogeneic stem cell transplantation (dated by TCRdb to between 2021 and 2024). Library prep was done by the immunoSEQ multiplex PCR assay. Held by TCRdb, this immuneACCESS table contains in-frame sequences only and omits some clones. Under half of the omission traces to an unresolved V gene where checked; the cause of the rest is unknown. For this sample the table gives more than 40,000 clones, of which about 73% were detected only once. The ten largest clones take up approximately 0.55% of the sample. The sequencing sample was made of sorted cells pooled from one or two spleens. The receptors stem from a pool of C57BL/6 mice in good health.

Regarding this clone: Gene names are the mouse ones. The read gets to within 1 residue of the CDR3 end, and the germline J gene fills in the rest. The sample carries other DNA sequences with the same CDR3. The gene calls are TRBV12-1 and TRBJ1-2; D is perhaps TRBD1 (6 bases). This CDR3 spans 14 amino acids. The germline V and J ends were trimmed by 0 bases and 0 bases, with 7 bases remaining between them. The germline V gene encodes CDR1 SGHSN and CDR2 HYEKVE. The DNA read from the CDR3 is TGTGCCAGCTCTCTCGCAGGGGCAAACTCCGACTACACC. This codes for CASSLAGANSDYT. The CDR3 in full is CASSLAGANSDYTF.

Comment on this clone: Gene and germline names: mouse. The CDR3 end falls 1 residue outside the read, so it is completed with the germline J gene. The chain couples TRBV2 to TRBJ2-5, with no clear D. Per the germline V gene, CDR1 is LGHNA and CDR2 is YSYQKL. The CDR3 sequence is 13 residues long. The germline V and J ends were trimmed by 1 base and 3 bases, with 5 bases remaining between them. The sequenced part of the CDR3 DNA is TGTGCCAGCAGCCAAGGAATGCAAGACACCCAGTAC. Amino acid sequence: CASSQGMQDTQY. The whole CDR3 sequence is CASSQGMQDTQYF.

With regard to this clone: Here the gene names and germline are mouse. Coverage ceases 1 residue before the CDR3 finishes, and the germline J gene fills in the end. V is TRBV1 and J is TRBJ2-5; the D gene is possibly TRBD1 (6 bases). Trimming removed 2 bases from V and 2 bases from J, with 11 bases in between. The CDR3 covers 15 residues. Looked up from germline, CDR1 is NSQYPW and CDR2 is LRSPGD (reference sequence). CDR3: CTCSAPGQIQDTQYF. The covered CDR3 bases are TGCACCTGCAGTGCACCGGGACAAATCCAAGACACCCAGTAC. The whole variable domain, remainder taken from reference TRBV1 and TRBJ2-5, is VTLLEQNPRWRLVPRGQAVNLRCILKNSQYPWMSWYQQDLQKQLQWLFTLRSPGDKEVKSLPGADYLATRVTDTELRLQVANMSQGRTLYCTCSAPGQIQDTQYFGPGTRLLVL.

This clone was detected only once. Gene names follow the mouse nomenclature. The CDR3 extends 1 residue past the end of the read, so its final part is completed from the germline J gene. The genes are TRBV3 and TRBJ1-2; D unresolved. The CDR3 has 14 residues. The germline V and J ends were trimmed by 2 bases and 0 bases, with 7 bases remaining between them. The germline gives CDR1 SNHLY, CDR2 FYNGKV (reference sequence). CDR3 DNA (partial): TGTGCCAGCAGCTTAAGCAGGACAAACTCCGACTACACC. Its protein product is CASSLSRTNSDYT. The whole CDR3 sequence is CASSLSRTNSDYTF.

Comment on this clone: Gene names and germline match the mouse. The read stops 1 residue short of the end of the CDR3; the missing end is completed from the germline J gene. This chain connects TRBV1 to TRBJ1-3; 8 bases are shared with TRBD1. J lost 0 bases, V lost 0 bases, and 1 base had no gene match. The CDR3 loop spans 16 amino acids. Germline V CDR1 and CDR2: NSQYPW, LRSPGD (reference sequence). This CDR3 is CTCSADDRGSGNTLYF. The part of the CDR3 DNA that was read is TGCACCTGCAGTGCAGATGACAGGGGTTCTGGAAATACGCTCTAT.

This clone has a single count. Genes and germline are mouse. The CDR3 extends 1 residue past the end of the read, so its final part is completed from the germline J gene. The genes are TRBV2 and TRBJ2-5; 7 nucleotides line up with TRBD1. With V trimmed by 2 bases and J by 2 bases, 1 base remained unmatched. Germline assignment: CDR1 LGHNA and CDR2 YSYQKL. CDR3 size: 14 residues. The chain's CDR3 is CASSQNRGQDTQYF. The DNA read from the CDR3 is TGTGCCAGCAGCCAAAACAGGGGCCAAGACACCCAGTAC.

Of note for this clone: Genes and germline are mouse. The read is 1 residue too short to cover the CDR3 end, so that end is filled in from the germline J gene. V and J are TRBV13-2 and TRBJ1-1, with TRBD1 identical over 10 bases. J gave up 6 bases and V 1 base, and 6 bases lay outside the gene matches. Looked up from germline, CDR1 is NNHNN and CDR2 is SYGAGS (reference sequence). This CDR3 spans 15 amino acids. Partial CDR3 DNA: TGTGCCAGCGGTGATCGGGCCGGGACAGGGGCAGAAGTCTTC. Translating it yields CASGDRAGTGAEVF. The whole CDR3 protein reads CASGDRAGTGAEVFF.

As for this clone: Genes here carry mouse names. The CDR3 end lies 1 residue beyond the end of the read and is filled in from the germline J gene. V and J are TRBV29 and TRBJ2-3; TRBD1 is a possible D gene (6 bases). Trimming took 4 bases from V and 0 from J, leaving 8 bases between them. The CDR3 consists of 14 residues. Germline CDR1 MSHET, CDR2 SYDVDS. The part of the CDR3 DNA that was read is TGTGCTAGCAGTTGGACAGCTAGTGCAGAAACGCTGTAT. It codes for CASSWTASAETLY. The entire CDR3 is CASSWTASAETLYF. Full variable domain (rest looked up from reference TRBV29 and TRBJ2-3): DMKVTQMPRYLIKRMGENVLLECGQDMSHETMYWYRQDPGLGLQLIYISYDVDSNSEGDIPKGYRVSRKKREHFSLILDSAKTNQTSVYFCASSWTASAETLYFGSGTRLTVL.

Worth noting for this clone: Any gene name here is a mouse gene name. The missing CDR3 end, 1 residue past where the read stops, is filled in from the germline J gene. V usage is TRBV2 and J usage is TRBJ2-7; 12 bases agree with TRBD2. This CDR3 spans 15 amino acids. Per germline, CDR1 LGHNA and CDR2 YSYQKL. The ends lost 4 bases at V and 4 bases at J; junction bases unmatched: 5. The sequenced part of the CDR3 DNA is TGTGCCAGCAGCCGGGACTGGGGGGCTGGGTATGAACAGTAC. Its translation is CASSRDWGAGYEQY. From start to end, the CDR3 is CASSRDWGAGYEQYF.

Concerning this clone: Mouse gene names apply. The read finishes 1 residue shy of the CDR3 end, and the germline J gene is used to complete it. The rearrangement joins TRBV12-1 to TRBJ1-2, with 7 bases lining up with TRBD1. This CDR3 comprises 14 residues. Germline assignment: CDR1 SGHSN and CDR2 HYEKVE. V gave up 5 bases and J gave up 0 bases; unmatched junction bases: 5. CDR3 DNA (partial): TGTGCCAGCTTCCGAGGGGGCACAAACTCCGACTACACC. This translates into CASFRGGTNSDYT. The full CDR3 reads CASFRGGTNSDYTF.

To note about this clone: All gene names here are mouse names. From the germline J gene comes the end of the CDR3, since the read stops 1 residue before it. This chain connects TRBV13-2 to TRBJ2-7; 7 positions agree with TRBD2. The CDR3 sequence is 12 residues long. Germline assignment: CDR1 NNHNN and CDR2 SYGAGS (reference sequence). Unmatched junction bases numbered 2, after V lost 2 bases and J lost 6 bases. The sequenced part of the CDR3 DNA is TGTGCCAGCGGTGAACCTGGGGGTGAACAGTAC. It is translated as CASGEPGGEQY. The whole CDR3 region reads CASGEPGGEQYF.

As concerns this clone: Gene names and germline match the mouse. Sequencing ends 1 residue short of the CDR3 end; the germline J gene provides the rest. The gene calls are TRBV12-1 and TRBJ1-5; the D gene is possibly TRBD1 (5 bases). The V end was cut by 0 bases, the J end by 0 bases, with 8 bases between. From germline, CDR1 is SGHSN and CDR2 HYEKVE. This CDR3 has 15 amino acids. The part of the CDR3 DNA that was read is TGTGCCAGCTCTCTCGGGACCCATAACAACCAGGCTCCGCTT. It translates to CASSLGTHNNQAPL. The full CDR3 reads CASSLGTHNNQAPLF.

Details on this clone: The genes and germline here are from mouse. The CDR3 end falls 1 residue outside the read, so it is completed with the germline J gene. This sample also contains other DNA sequences that code for the same CDR3. The chain is built from TRBV16 and TRBJ1-2; no reliable D call. V lost 4 bases and J 2 bases, leaving 5 bases between the germline ends. Germline loops: CDR1 SGHSA, CDR2 FRNQAP. The CDR3 has 12 residues. The CDR3 here is CASSSSNSDYTF. Partial CDR3 DNA: TGTGCAAGCAGCTCCTCGAACTCCGACTACACC.

Details on this clone: All gene names here are mouse names. The CDR3 extends 1 residue past the end of the read, so its final part is completed from the germline J gene. The chain uses TRBV19 and TRBJ2-5; tentative D call: TRBD2 (6 bases). This CDR3 has 14 residues. V was shortened by 2 bases and J by 2 bases, with 9 bases between the two germline ends. CDR1 is FNHDT and CDR2 is SITEND in the germline V gene (reference sequence). The CDR3 sequence: CASSIWGTQDTQYF. The sequenced part of the CDR3 DNA is TGTGCCAGCAGTATTTGGGGGACCCAAGACACCCAGTAC.

With respect to this clone: Mouse gene names and germline throughout. The read ends 1 residue early relative to the CDR3; the germline J gene fills the gap. The J gene is TRBJ2-1, the V gene TRBV5; the match to TRBD2 covers 7 bases. This CDR3 comprises 16 residues. Trimming removed 1 base from V and 0 bases from J; junction bases left unmatched: 3. Germline CDR1 and CDR2: LGHNA and YNLKQL (reference sequence). Incomplete CDR3 DNA: TGTGCCAGCAGCCAAGGACTGGGCGATAACTATGCTGAGCAGTTC. Its protein product is CASSQGLGDNYAEQF. The whole CDR3 is CASSQGLGDNYAEQFF.

This clone came up once. The gene symbols are mouse symbols. The read is 1 residue too short to cover the CDR3 end, so that end is filled in from the germline J gene. The chain links TRBV3 to TRBJ2-5; the D gene is possibly TRBD1 (6 bases). The germline CDR1 and CDR2 sequences are SNHLY and FYNGKV (reference sequence). This CDR3 is built from 13 residues. Trimming pared 3 bases from V and 3 bases from J, leaving 7 bases between. The CDR3 region is CASSFGTQDTQYF. CDR3 bases read: TGTGCCAGCAGCTTTGGGACACAAGACACCCAGTAC.

With respect to this clone: Gene names follow the mouse nomenclature. The read ends 1 residue early relative to the CDR3; the germline J gene fills the gap. This rearrangement joins TRBV13-3 to TRBJ2-5; tentative D call: TRBD1 (6 bases). The germline V gene encodes CDR1 NNHDY and CDR2 SYVADS. The CDR3 spans 12 residues. V was cut by 2 bases and J by 8 bases, with 9 bases left in between. The CDR3 here is CASSDRGGTQYF. CDR3 bases read: TGTGCCAGCAGTGACAGGGGTGGCACCCAGTAC. Together with reference TRBV13-3 and TRBJ2-5, the CDR3 gives the full variable domain: EAAVTQSPRSKVAVTGGKVTLSCHQTNNHDYMYWYRQDTGHGLRLIHYSYVADSTEKGDIPDGYKASRPSQENFSLILELASLSQTAVYFCASSDRGGTQYFGPGTRLLVL.

Comment on this clone: The genes are named according to mouse. From the germline J gene comes the end of the CDR3, since the read stops 1 residue before it. This chain uses TRBV2 with TRBJ1-4, with TRBD1 as a possible D gene (6 bases). The germline V and J ends were trimmed by 1 base and 0 bases, with 9 bases remaining between them. CDR1 and CDR2 from the germline V gene are LGHNA and YSYQKL. This CDR3 spans 16 amino acids. CDR3 in amino acids: CASSQGGAISNERLFF. The CDR3 DNA, read in part, is TGTGCCAGCAGCCAAGGGGGGGCAATTTCCAACGAAAGATTATTT.

This clone was detected a few times. Gene and germline names: mouse. The CDR3 end lies 1 residue beyond the end of the read and is filled in from the germline J gene. The chain has TRBV3 and TRBJ1-4; no clear D. V shed 5 bases and J shed 0 bases, with 4 bases lying between them. The CDR3 has 13 amino acids. Germline values: CDR1 SNHLY, CDR2 FYNGKV (reference sequence). Incomplete CDR3 DNA: TGTGCCAGCAGCACAGTTTCCAACGAAAGATTATTT. Protein sequence: CASSTVSNERLF. The complete CDR3 sequence is CASSTVSNERLFF.

Points on this clone: Genes and germline are mouse. The CDR3 goes on 1 residue after the read ends, and that part is filled in from the germline J gene. The chain carries TRBV20 and TRBJ2-1, with D unclear. CDR3 length: 13 amino acids. The germline gives CDR1 GFQATS, CDR2 STVNSAI. V lost 2 bases to trimming and J lost 1 base, with 6 bases between them. CDR3 loop: CGARLENYAEQFF. The covered CDR3 bases are TGTGGTGCTAGGTTGGAAAACTATGCTGAGCAGTTC.

As to this clone: Genes here carry mouse names. The read terminates 1 residue ahead of where the CDR3 ends, so the germline J gene completes it. The chain uses TRBV2 and TRBJ2-3, with D tentatively TRBD1 or TRBD2 (5 bases each). V lost 1 base to trimming and J lost 1 base, with 9 bases between them. The CDR3 covers 15 residues. The germline V gene encodes CDR1 LGHNA and CDR2 YSYQKL. This CDR3 is CASSQGTGGAETLYF. Partial CDR3 DNA: TGTGCCAGCAGCCAAGGGACGGGGGGTGCAGAAACGCTGTAT.

A remark on this clone: Gene names denote mouse genes. The read comes to an end 1 residue before the CDR3 does, leaving the germline J gene to fill in the end. The V and J genes are TRBV29 and TRBJ2-4; TRBD2 matches 9 bases. The V and J ends lost 6 bases and 4 bases, in that order; junction bases with no gene match: 5. Germline CDR1 is MSHET and CDR2 is SYDVDS. CDR3 length: 14 residues. The sequenced part of the CDR3 DNA is TGTGCTAGCAGCCTCGACTGGGGGAAAAACACCTTGTAC. It translates to CASSLDWGKNTLY. From start to end, the CDR3 is CASSLDWGKNTLYF.

As to this clone: Each gene name is a mouse one. The read stops 1 residue short of the end of the CDR3; the missing end is completed from the germline J gene. The chain couples TRBV3 to TRBJ1-1, with D perhaps matching TRBD1 (6 bases). Germline V CDR1 and CDR2: SNHLY, FYNGKV (reference sequence). The CDR3 totals 16 residues. Trimming removed 4 bases from V and 0 bases from J, with 15 bases in between. This chain's CDR3 is CASSSVPGQANTEVFF. The covered CDR3 bases are TGTGCCAGCAGCTCCGTCCCGGGACAAGCAAACACAGAAGTCTTC.

Regarding this clone: Genes and germline come from the mouse. Read sequence stops 1 residue before the CDR3 end, and the germline J gene provides the missing end. V is TRBV14 and J is TRBJ2-3; D possibly corresponds to TRBD1 (5 bases). The CDR3 is 13 residues long. Per the germline V gene, CDR1 is SGHDT and CDR2 is FRDEAV. Deletions cut 5 bases from V and 0 bases from J, with 7 bases between. The DNA read from the CDR3 is TGTGCCAGCAGCAGGGCTAGTGCAGAAACGCTGTAT. Protein: CASSRASAETLY. In full, the CDR3 is CASSRASAETLYF.

As concerns this clone: These gene names are mouse names. Coverage ceases 1 residue before the CDR3 finishes, and the germline J gene fills in the end. The rearrangement uses TRBV29 and TRBJ2-5; D gene ambiguous. In germline, CDR1 is MSHET, CDR2 SYDVDS. V lost 4 bases and J 2 bases, leaving 10 bases between the germline ends. There are 14 residues in the CDR3. CDR3: CASSSSAGQDTQYF. Partial CDR3 DNA: TGTGCTAGCAGTTCCTCGGCGGGCCAAGACACCCAGTAC.

A note on this clone: These gene names are mouse names. The CDR3 end is not reached by the read, which stops 1 residue before it; the germline J gene fills it in. The V call is TRBV19, the J call TRBJ1-1, with 7 nucleotides matching TRBD1. Per germline, CDR1 FNHDT and CDR2 SITEND (reference sequence). V trimming: 2 bases; J trimming: 1 base; junction bases outside the gene matches: 2. The CDR3 consists of 14 residues. This chain's CDR3 is CASSIRQGNTEVFF. CDR3 DNA, as far as it was read: TGTGCCAGCAGTATCAGACAGGGGAACACAGAAGTCTTC.

As to this clone: Gene names follow the mouse nomenclature. The CDR3 end lies 1 residue beyond the end of the read and is filled in from the germline J gene. J is TRBJ2-4 and V is TRBV12-2, with 7 positions matching TRBD2. V dropped 0 bases and J dropped 1; count of bases not matched to a gene: 0. In germline, CDR1 is SGHLS, CDR2 HYDKME. This CDR3 comprises 14 residues. The DNA read from the CDR3 is TGTGCCAGCTCTCTCGGGGGGGGTCAAAACACCTTGTAC. Amino acids: CASSLGGGQNTLY. The CDR3 reads in full as CASSLGGGQNTLYF.